This T cell receptor beta chain was profiled in a study of CD8 T cells in Susac syndrome. A remark on this clonotype: At one end the junction does not follow the germline gene, possibly because of a read error.

RNA amounts of about 0.45 to 1 ug underwent reverse transcription with random hexamers. TCRdb ran MiXCR on the immunoSEQ multiplex PCR reads and lists one entry per CDR3 protein. The data show approximately 190,000 distinct CDR3 sequences, under 95% seen once. This CDR3 has 14 amino acids. Per germline, CDR1 SNHLY and CDR2 FYNNEI. This TCR derives from a human donor in good health. V gene TRBV2 combines with J gene TRBJ1-4; TRBD1 agrees at 10 bases. Sequenced material: CD4+ T cells from PBMCs. The CDR3 loop is CASREDRGHEKLFF. The DNA for the CDR3 is TGTGCCAGCAGGGAAGACAGGGGGCATGAAAAACTGTTTTTT.